This T cell receptor beta chain was documented in a study of shared clonotypes between healthy human individuals (dated by TCRdb to 2020 to 2021). Study-level background: A few men and two women, aged 18 to 49 years, made up the cohort. Per donor, three plates each were used for CD4 naive and CD4 memory, two for CD8 naive, and one for CD8 memory. Libraries were prepared and TCR repertoires were sequenced by different laboratories using diverse techniques, in order to increase sequencing depth and limit assay-specific biases. Leukapheresis yielded between about 0.94 and 9.5 billion PBMCs per donor. The study deeply sequenced blood TCR repertoires of about 5 healthy adults to estimate repertoire size and the extent of clonotype sharing between individuals. The study at large found these results: Incomplete sequencing was indicated by rarefaction of sorted-subset datasets, despite the large sequencing depth. Estimated clonotype richness was generally larger for naive than for memory subsets. Compared with non-shared clonotypes, the clonotypes found in all four sorted-subset donors had higher generation probabilities. Sampling was restricted to blood, and TCR repertoires in tissues likely differ from the TCR repertoires found in blood. Based on pairwise subsampling, the degree of clonotype sharing among donors was expected to be affected by sequencing depth. Because the study included only a small number of donors, the genetic and exposure-history diversity represented was limited. When several donors were compared, the shared fraction of clonotypes was roughly 4.8% for naive CD4, about 4% for naive CD8, 2.3% for memory CD4, and 0.4% for memory CD8.

For CDR1 and CDR2, the germline V gene (reference sequence) lists MNHEY and SMNVEV. The cysteine opens and the phenylalanine closes a CDR3 of 17 amino acids. The CDR3 DNA has 51 bases and is translated from base 1. Germline trimming amounts to 3 bases on V and 3 bases on J, with 12 as the count of junction bases outside the gene matches. As concerns this clone: Its cognate antigen has yet to be identified. No base quality information exists; no much larger clone differs at one position.

TCR CDR3 regions were amplified from genomic DNA by multiplex PCR using the deep immunoSEQ assay. Extracted genomic DNA from each cell subset was distributed evenly across all wells of several immunoSEQ 96-well plates, and each plate was treated as a replicate. For sorted subsets, each replicate PCR was loaded with 200 ng genomic DNA, equivalent to 25,000 to 30,000 T cell genomes. Purified libraries were quantified with a Qubit 3.0 fluorometer, sized on a Bioanalyzer 2100, and re-quantified with the KAPA Library Quantification kit. Every immunoSEQ 96-well plate was sequenced on a dedicated single-read 150-cycle Illumina NextSeq 550 flow cell. In the authors' own workflow: Because only junctional sequences without quality scores were contained in the immunoSEQ output, filtering matching that applied to full-length reads could not be performed. Sequences were annotated with PyIR, a Python wrapper for IgBLAST v1.9, using IMGT germline references to assign V/J genes and CDR3. Reads were removed for weak V/J assignments (E-value above 1e-6), missing CDR3, stop codons, out-of-frame junctions, or ambiguous translated residues. A V3J clonotype was defined by an identical inferred V gene, J gene, and CDR3 amino acid sequence. Percentage overlap between repertoires was calculated by dividing the number of shared unique clonotypes by the size of the smaller repertoire. Repertoire richness was assessed with RTK rarefaction, the Chao1 estimator, and Recon v2.1 estimates of unobserved clonotypes. Generation probabilities for all TCRbeta clonotypes obtained by the gDNA method from several donors were computed using OLGA. As stored in TCRdb, this immuneACCESS dataset retains in-frame rearrangements with V and J assigned. A fraction of the clones does not appear; measured against another copy, unresolved V genes explain less than half of the discrepancy, and the remainder lacks a known reason. V, J and clone size are taken as reported in that table, and D and trimming were inferred from the DNA itself. Here the sample has about 730,000 clones; approximately 72% occur a single time. The ten largest clones add up to about 1.7% of the sample.

The donors were healthy, HIV-negative adults with no recently reported acute infections or vaccinations. Every donor was a Caucasian adult residing in Nashville, Tennessee, USA. CD4+ T cells were enriched by magnetic negative selection; naive cells were then positively selected on CD45RA, and the negative fraction formed the memory subset. Blood was obtained by leukapheresis, after which PBMCs were separated by Ficoll-Histopaque density gradient centrifugation and cryopreserved in liquid nitrogen vapor phase. Purity and quantity of every magnetically sorted T cell population were checked by analytical flow cytometry. Each sorted fraction had its genomic DNA isolated and then quantified by UV absorbance on a Nanodrop 2000c.

The sequence joins TRBV27 to TRBJ2-7, and TRBD1 aligns with 9 junction nucleotides. The source of this sequence is a woman between 25 and 40 years old in good health. The specimen was memory CD4+ T cells sorted from blood. Interpreted using the paper, the cell subset or site label stands for: CD45RA-negative fraction. The CDR3 sequence is CASSFGTGSGASYEQYF. The DNA sequence is TGTGCCAGCAGTTTTGGGACAGGGTCCGGGGCCAGCTACGAGCAGTACTTC.